These T cell receptor beta chains were read from a single sample in a study of technical replicates of blood from several donors. This table comes from immunoSEQ multiplex PCR, and its TCRdb copy is limited to in-frame clones, with some not included. Among 50,000 to 80,000 clones listed, roughly 90% were seen once. The sequenced material came from PBMCs. The receptor source for this set is a human donor in good health. Some clones in this sample may be carry-over from other donors' samples. Both conserved end residues are part of each CDR3. Each record gives: V gene, CDR3 length, J gene, clone size, CDR3 protein. Clone size, where shown, is once, few, many, or a class for clones that have expanded.

V gene: TRBV4-2; CDR3 length: 16; J gene: TRBJ2-5; clone size: .; CDR3 protein: CASSQDSGGGGETQYF
V gene: TRBV6-5; CDR3 length: 15; J gene: TRBJ2-5; clone size: .; CDR3 protein: CASSMTSGTWETQYF
V gene: TRBV5-6; CDR3 length: 16; J gene: TRBJ2-2; clone size: .; CDR3 protein: CASSDYGGPNTGELFF
V gene: TRBV9; CDR3 length: 16; J gene: TRBJ2-7; clone size: .; CDR3 protein: CASSETGGTLYHEQYF
V gene: TRBV4-1; CDR3 length: 16; J gene: TRBJ2-3; clone size: .; CDR3 protein: CASSLTGTSGTDTQYF
V gene: TRBV2; CDR3 length: 13; J gene: TRBJ2-3; clone size: .; CDR3 protein: CASSVIGGGAQYF
V gene: TRBV7-9; CDR3 length: 14; J gene: TRBJ2-7; clone size: .; CDR3 protein: CASSLFEGAYEQYF
V gene: TRBV7-9; CDR3 length: 15; J gene: TRBJ2-5; clone size: once; CDR3 protein: CASSSLAGGQETQYF
V gene: TRBV5-1; CDR3 length: 15; J gene: TRBJ2-2; clone size: .; CDR3 protein: CASSLWGRGDGELFF
V gene: TRBV5-4; CDR3 length: 14; J gene: TRBJ2-2; clone size: .; CDR3 protein: CASMVRGQVGELFF
V gene: TRBV6-5; CDR3 length: 14; J gene: TRBJ1-1; clone size: .; CDR3 protein: CASSPHRQGTEAFF
V gene: TRBV7-8; CDR3 length: 13; J gene: TRBJ1-1; clone size: .; CDR3 protein: CASSLVLDRVPFF
V gene: TRBV7-3; CDR3 length: 16; J gene: TRBJ2-3; clone size: .; CDR3 protein: CASSLPRGDNTDTQYF
V gene: TRBV19; CDR3 length: 13; J gene: TRBJ1-1; clone size: once; CDR3 protein: CASSMGANTEAFF
V gene: TRBV13; CDR3 length: 15; J gene: TRBJ2-4; clone size: .; CDR3 protein: CASSSTRLGLGIQYF
V gene: TRBV18; CDR3 length: 18; J gene: TRBJ2-7; clone size: .; CDR3 protein: CASSPPRRGVWRGYEQYF
V gene: TRBV18; CDR3 length: 14; J gene: TRBJ1-6; clone size: .; CDR3 protein: CASSAGGDNSPLHF
V gene: TRBV4-3; CDR3 length: 15; J gene: TRBJ2-5; clone size: .; CDR3 protein: CASSLGLQPMETQYF
V gene: TRBV29-1; CDR3 length: 13; J gene: TRBJ2-7; clone size: .; CDR3 protein: CSVGQGTAYEQYF
V gene: TRBV7-3; CDR3 length: 15; J gene: TRBJ2-5; clone size: .; CDR3 protein: CASSPVGNGGKTQYF
V gene: TRBV7-9; CDR3 length: 13; J gene: TRBJ2-1; clone size: .; CDR3 protein: CASSLAPSGEQFF
V gene: TRBV7-2; CDR3 length: 12; J gene: TRBJ2-7; clone size: .; CDR3 protein: CASSLTRYEQYF
V gene: TRBV6-5; CDR3 length: 15; J gene: TRBJ1-5; clone size: few; CDR3 protein: CASSYDGVSNQPQHF
V gene: TRBV13; CDR3 length: 15; J gene: TRBJ2-1; clone size: few; CDR3 protein: CASSRTGQLYNEQFF
V gene: TRBV6-1; CDR3 length: 13; J gene: TRBJ2-7; clone size: .; CDR3 protein: CASSEGGNYEQYF
V gene: TRBV7-9; CDR3 length: 16; J gene: TRBJ2-1; clone size: once; CDR3 protein: CASSPQGGRAWNEQFF
V gene: TRBV19; CDR3 length: 17; J gene: TRBJ1-1; clone size: .; CDR3 protein: CASSFVFLAGEGTEAFF
V gene: TRBV19; CDR3 length: 16; J gene: TRBJ2-6; clone size: .; CDR3 protein: CASSIVRGTGANVLTF
V gene: TRBV29-1; CDR3 length: 16; J gene: TRBJ2-4; clone size: .; CDR3 protein: CSVEDLDSRGKNIQYF
V gene: TRBV9; CDR3 length: 15; J gene: TRBJ2-1; clone size: .; CDR3 protein: CASSASGNSYNEQFF
V gene: TRBV7-9; CDR3 length: 16; J gene: TRBJ1-2; clone size: .; CDR3 protein: CASSLVTGGQTYGYTF
V gene: TRBV19; CDR3 length: 15; J gene: TRBJ1-1; clone size: .; CDR3 protein: CASSIQRVSNTEAFF
V gene: TRBV7-9; CDR3 length: 15; J gene: TRBJ2-7; clone size: .; CDR3 protein: CASSRPRHVSYEQYF
V gene: TRBV13; CDR3 length: 15; J gene: TRBJ2-1; clone size: .; CDR3 protein: CASSLEGSGREGQFF
V gene: TRBV29-1; CDR3 length: 12; J gene: TRBJ1-1; clone size: .; CDR3 protein: CSVLGPAGRAFF